Each of the 8 T cell receptor beta chains below was sequenced from the same sample in a study of blood T cell repertoires in COVID-19. The method was immunoSEQ multiplex PCR; TCRdb's version includes in-frame clones alone and lacks a portion of them. Counted here are 200,000 to 250,000 clones, about 90% occurring once; the ten biggest clones make up about 2.5%. What was sequenced was peripheral blood. All receptors come from a man between 25 and 39 years old with COVID-19, enrolled during active disease.

The V gene is TRBV19, the J gene TRBJ2-3, with TRBD2 matching 8 bases. Germline loops: CDR1 LNHDA, CDR2 SQIVND (reference sequence). V lost 4 bases to trimming and J lost 2 bases; unmatched junction nucleotides: 5. This CDR3 region has 15 residues. CDR3 region: CASSTRTSFTDTQYF. The CDR3 DNA is TGTGCCAGTAGTACTCGGACTAGCTTCACAGATACGCAGTATTTT.

The gene calls are TRBV5-4 and TRBJ1-1; 7 bases agree with TRBD1. Germline V gene data show CDR1 as SGHNT and CDR2 as YYREEE (reference sequence). The CDR3 runs to 17 residues. V lost 0 bases and J lost 3; bases outside the gene matches: 11. The CDR3 spells CASSLANVRGADTEAFF. In DNA form, the CDR3 reads TGTGCCAGCAGCTTGGCCAACGTCAGGGGGGCCGACACTGAAGCTTTCTTT.

The chain uses TRBV29-1 and TRBJ2-1, with D tentatively TRBD2 (6 bases). V was shortened by 6 bases and J by 4 bases, with 19 bases between the two germline ends. This CDR3 contains 15 residues. CDR1 is SQVTM and CDR2 is ANQGSEA in the germline V gene. The CDR3 nucleotides are TGCAGCGTACGACGGAACTGGGGGAGGTACAATGAGCAGTTCTTC. The encoded protein is CSVRRNWGRYNEQFF.

This clone was recorded only once. The chain couples TRBV9 to TRBJ2-3; TRBD1 is a possible D gene (5 bases). Trimming took 0 bases from V and 8 from J, leaving 19 bases between them. Looked up from germline, CDR1 is SGDLS and CDR2 is YYNGEE. The CDR3 spans 16 residues. CDR3 DNA sequence: TGTGCCAGCAGCGTAGGTAAGGGGCCCTCATCGGGTACGCAGTATTTT. This gives the protein CASSVGKGPSSGTQYF.

The V gene is TRBV6-6, the J gene TRBJ1-1; no definite D call. Germline V lookup: CDR1 MNHNY, CDR2 SVGAGI (reference sequence). Deletions cut 4 bases from V and 1 base from J, with 13 bases between. The CDR3 has 15 amino acids. DNA of the CDR3: TGTGCCAGCAGTTCCCAGAGAGGGAGGAACACTGAAGCTTTCTTT. It specifies CASSSQRGRNTEAFF.

The V gene is TRBV2, the J gene TRBJ1-1; D unresolved. From germline, CDR1 is SNHLY and CDR2 FYNNEI. Trimming took off 0 bases at V and 5 bases at J, with 10 bases between the two ends. The CDR3 contains 14 residues. The CDR3 nucleotides are TGTGCCAGCAGTGAAGCGGGAGGGCAGACTGAAGCTTTCTTT. This encodes CASSEAGGQTEAFF.

The chain links TRBV30 to TRBJ1-1, with D tentatively TRBD1 (5 bases). The V gene's germline CDR1 is GTSNPN and CDR2 SVGIG (reference sequence). Trimming shortened V by 2 bases and J by 4 bases, and 11 bases separated the two germline ends. This CDR3 spans 13 amino acids. This CDR3 reads CAWSRGRGTEAFF. In DNA, the CDR3 is TGTGCCTGGAGTAGGGGTCGTGGCACTGAAGCTTTCTTT.

The V and J genes are TRBV7-3 and TRBJ1-2, with TRBD1 matching over 12 bases. CDR1 is SGHTA, CDR2 FQGTGA, per germline. The CDR3 runs 16 residues. V shed 5 bases, J shed 8 bases, and the junction held 12 bases outside the gene matches. The CDR3 sequence: CASSPTPGQGAQGYTF. The CDR3 region has the DNA TGTGCCAGCAGCCCGACCCCGGGACAGGGGGCGCAGGGCTACACCTTC.